This T cell receptor (beta chain) was recorded in a study of blood T cell repertoires in COVID-19. For the study at large: PBMCs, B-cell-depleted T cells, or T cells provided the cDNA or gDNA that made up the material.

This CDR3 contains 14 residues. V was clipped by 8 bases and J by 0 bases; unmatched bases: 4. The germline CDR1 and CDR2 sequences are MNHEY and SVGAGI. Some clones are missing from TCRdb's copy, which holds only in-frame ones; the method was immunoSEQ multiplex PCR. Among roughly 380,000 clones, 85% were seen once, and the ten largest hold about 3.6%. Sequenced material: peripheral blood. The sequence derives from a woman younger than 30 with acute or convalescent COVID-19. V and J are TRBV6-5 and TRBJ2-7; 10 positions match TRBD2. CDR3 in amino acids: CASSPSGSSYEQYF. The CDR3 DNA sequence: TGTGCCAGCTCACCTAGCGGGAGCTCCTACGAGCAGTACTTC.